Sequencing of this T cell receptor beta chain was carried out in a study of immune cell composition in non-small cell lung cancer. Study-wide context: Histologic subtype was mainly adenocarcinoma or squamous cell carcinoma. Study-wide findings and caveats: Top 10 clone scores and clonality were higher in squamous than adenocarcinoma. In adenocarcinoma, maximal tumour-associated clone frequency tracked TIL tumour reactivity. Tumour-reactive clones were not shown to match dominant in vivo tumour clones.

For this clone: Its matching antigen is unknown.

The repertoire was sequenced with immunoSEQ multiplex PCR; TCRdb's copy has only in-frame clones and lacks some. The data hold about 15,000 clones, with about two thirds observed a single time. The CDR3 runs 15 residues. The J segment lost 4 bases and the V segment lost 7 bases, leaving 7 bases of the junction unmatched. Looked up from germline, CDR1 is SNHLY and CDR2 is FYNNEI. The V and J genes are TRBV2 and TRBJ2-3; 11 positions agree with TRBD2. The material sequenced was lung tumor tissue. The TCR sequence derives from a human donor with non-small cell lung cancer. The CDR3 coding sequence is TGTGCCAGCATCATAGCGGGGGGGCCCGCAGATACGCAGTATTTT. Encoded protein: CASIIAGGPADTQYF.